This T cell receptor (beta chain) came from a study of blood T cell repertoires in COVID-19. Trimming removed 4 bases at V and 7 bases at J, with 9 bases between. This CDR3 has 12 amino acids. Germline V gives CDR1 SGDLS, CDR2 YYNGEE. TCRdb's copy holds only in-frame clones and misses some; the assay was immunoSEQ multiplex PCR. This sample carries 200,000 to 250,000 clones, about 86% of them seen once, and the ten largest clones take approximately 4.2%. What was sequenced was PBMCs or T cells enriched from blood (not recorded which). The receptor was derived from a woman in her forties with acute COVID-19. This chain uses TRBV9 with TRBJ2-1, with D uncertain. The CDR3 region is CASSPAGNEQFF. The CDR3 region has the DNA TGTGCCAGCAGCCCAGCAGGTAATGAGCAGTTCTTC.